The text below deals with one TCR beta chain. MiXCR was run by TCRdb on the 5' RACE reads, yielding one entry per CDR3 protein. The profile covers about 250,000 distinct CDR3 sequences, with about a sixth appearing a single time and approximately 3.5% taken by the ten largest. The germline V gene encodes CDR1 SGHTA and CDR2 FQGNSA. The CDR3 runs 16 residues. The ends were cut back, 2 bases at V and 6 bases at J, with 16 bases in the middle. The data belong to a study of T-cell memory formation after mild COVID-19. The material sequenced was PBMCs or a T cell subset sorted from them (not recorded which). This TCR came from a man aged 18 to 29 who had mild COVID-19 (a few samples of this study predate the infection). Cell type and time point are not known. The chain employs TRBV7-2 and TRBJ2-2; D possibly corresponds to TRBD1 (5 bases). The CDR3 is CASSLTSQGVPGELFF. The CDR3 coding sequence is TGTGCCAGCAGCTTAACGTCCCAGGGTGTCCCCGGGGAGCTGTTTTTT.